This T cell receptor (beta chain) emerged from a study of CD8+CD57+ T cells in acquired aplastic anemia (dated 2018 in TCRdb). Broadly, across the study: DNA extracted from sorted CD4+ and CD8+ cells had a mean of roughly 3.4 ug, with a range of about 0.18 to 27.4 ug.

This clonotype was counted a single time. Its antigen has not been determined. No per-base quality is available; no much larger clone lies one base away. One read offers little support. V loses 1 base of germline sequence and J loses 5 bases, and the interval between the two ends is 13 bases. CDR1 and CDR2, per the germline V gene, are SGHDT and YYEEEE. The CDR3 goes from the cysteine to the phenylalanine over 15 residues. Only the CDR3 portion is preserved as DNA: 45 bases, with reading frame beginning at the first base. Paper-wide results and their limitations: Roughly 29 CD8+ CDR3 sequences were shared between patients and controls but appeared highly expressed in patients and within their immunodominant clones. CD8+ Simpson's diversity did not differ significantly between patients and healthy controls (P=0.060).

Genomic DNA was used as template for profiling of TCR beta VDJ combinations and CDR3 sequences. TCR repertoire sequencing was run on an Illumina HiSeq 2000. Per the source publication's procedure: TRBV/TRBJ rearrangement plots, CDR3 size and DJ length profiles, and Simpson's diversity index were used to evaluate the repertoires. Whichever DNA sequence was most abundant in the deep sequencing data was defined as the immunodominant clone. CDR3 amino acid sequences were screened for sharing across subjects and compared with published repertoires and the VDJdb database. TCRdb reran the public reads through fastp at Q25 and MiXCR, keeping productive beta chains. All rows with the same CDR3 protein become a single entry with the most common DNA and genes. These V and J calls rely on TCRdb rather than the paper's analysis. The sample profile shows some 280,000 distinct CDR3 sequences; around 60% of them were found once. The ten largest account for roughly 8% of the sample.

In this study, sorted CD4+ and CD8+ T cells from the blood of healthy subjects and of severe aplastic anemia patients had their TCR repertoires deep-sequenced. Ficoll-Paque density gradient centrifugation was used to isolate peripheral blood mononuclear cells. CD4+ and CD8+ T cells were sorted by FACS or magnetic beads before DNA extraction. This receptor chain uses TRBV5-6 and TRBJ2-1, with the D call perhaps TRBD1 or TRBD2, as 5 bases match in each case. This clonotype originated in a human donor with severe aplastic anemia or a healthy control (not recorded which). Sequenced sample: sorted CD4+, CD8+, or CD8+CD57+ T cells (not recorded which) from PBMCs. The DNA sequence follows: TGTGCCAGCAGCTTGCTGACGGGGCCGCACAATGAGCAGTTCTTC. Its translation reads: CASSLLTGPHNEQFF. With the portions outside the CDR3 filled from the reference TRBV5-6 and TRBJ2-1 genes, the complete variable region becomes DAGVTQSPTHLIKTRGQQVTLRCSPKSGHDTVSWYQQALGQGPQFIFQYYEEEERQRGNFPDRFSGHQFPNYSSELNVNALLLGDSALYLCASSLLTGPHNEQFFGPGTRLTVL.